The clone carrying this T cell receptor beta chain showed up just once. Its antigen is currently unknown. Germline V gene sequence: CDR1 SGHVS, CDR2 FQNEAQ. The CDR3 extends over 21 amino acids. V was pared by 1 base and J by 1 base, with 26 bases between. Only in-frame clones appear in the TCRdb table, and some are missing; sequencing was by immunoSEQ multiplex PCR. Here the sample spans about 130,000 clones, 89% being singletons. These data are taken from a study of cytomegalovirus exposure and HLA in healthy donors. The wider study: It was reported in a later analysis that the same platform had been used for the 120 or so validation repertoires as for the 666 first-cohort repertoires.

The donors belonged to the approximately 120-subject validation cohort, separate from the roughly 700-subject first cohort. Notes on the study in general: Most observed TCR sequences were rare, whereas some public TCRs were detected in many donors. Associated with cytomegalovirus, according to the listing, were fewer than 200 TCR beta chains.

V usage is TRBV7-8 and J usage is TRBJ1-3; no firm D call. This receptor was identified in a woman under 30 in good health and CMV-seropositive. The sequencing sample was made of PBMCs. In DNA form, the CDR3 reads TGTGCCAGCAGCTTAGGTTTTAGGCCAGTTTATGGTTCGGAGTCTGGAAACACCATATATTTT. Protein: CASSLGFRPVYGSESGNTIYF.